This TCR beta chain originates from a study of blood T cell repertoires in COVID-19. Study overall: PBMCs, B-cell-depleted T cells, or T cells provided the cDNA or gDNA that made up the material.

This CDR3 region has 14 residues. Germline V gene lookup returns CDR1 SGHRS and CDR2 YFSETQ. The V segment lost 7 bases and the J segment 5 bases; nucleotides outside the gene matches: 6. In the source study's methods: Reference gene primers were amplified, and this amplification served to estimate nucleated cell counts. TCRdb keeps only in-frame clones here, not all; method: immunoSEQ multiplex PCR. The V and J calls and clone size come from that table; D and trimming were worked out from the DNA. The table includes 200,000 or so clones, 80% to 90% detected once. The rearrangement joins TRBV5-1 to TRBJ2-2; 9 bases agree with TRBD1. The receptor comes from a man at least 80 years old with acute or convalescent COVID-19. Sequencing was carried out using peripheral blood. The CDR3 region is CASDRGDGTGELFF. CDR3 nucleotides: TGCGCCAGCGACAGGGGGGACGGGACCGGGGAGCTGTTTTTT.